These 2 T cell receptor beta chains were all obtained from the same sample, sequenced in a study of T cells in Graves' hyperthyroidism and ophthalmopathy. TCR beta CDR3 region amplification was performed from RNA transcripts. HTBI primers were used for first-round RT-PCR of the TCR CDR3. TCRdb reprocessed the multiplex PCR reads via MiXCR and lists one record per CDR3 protein. This sample carries roughly 49,000 distinct CDR3 sequences, around 55% of them seen once, and the ten largest clones take about 34%. Input material: peripheral blood or thyroid tissue (not recorded which). The receptors stem from a man in his late teens or twenties with Graves' hyperthyroidism.

Points on this clonotype: At one end the junction does not follow the germline gene, possibly because of a read error. The chain joins TRBV5-6 to TRBJ1-2; 9 bases align to TRBD1. Germline V gene sequence: CDR1 SGHDT, CDR2 YYEEEE. The CDR3 extends over 13 amino acids. Written as DNA, the CDR3 is TGTGCCAGCAGCTCCAGGGACAGGGATGGCTGCACCTTC. This encodes CASSSRDRDGCTF.

This clonotype was detected a few times. The chain links TRBV2 to TRBJ1-2, with TRBD1 matching 7 bases. CDR1 is SNHLY, CDR2 FYNNEI, per germline. The ends lost 6 bases at V and 6 bases at J; junction bases unmatched: 7. This CDR3 region has 13 residues. The CDR3 region is CASSPQGGDGYTF. The CDR3 DNA is TGTGCCAGCAGCCCCCAGGGGGGGGATGGCTACACCTTC.